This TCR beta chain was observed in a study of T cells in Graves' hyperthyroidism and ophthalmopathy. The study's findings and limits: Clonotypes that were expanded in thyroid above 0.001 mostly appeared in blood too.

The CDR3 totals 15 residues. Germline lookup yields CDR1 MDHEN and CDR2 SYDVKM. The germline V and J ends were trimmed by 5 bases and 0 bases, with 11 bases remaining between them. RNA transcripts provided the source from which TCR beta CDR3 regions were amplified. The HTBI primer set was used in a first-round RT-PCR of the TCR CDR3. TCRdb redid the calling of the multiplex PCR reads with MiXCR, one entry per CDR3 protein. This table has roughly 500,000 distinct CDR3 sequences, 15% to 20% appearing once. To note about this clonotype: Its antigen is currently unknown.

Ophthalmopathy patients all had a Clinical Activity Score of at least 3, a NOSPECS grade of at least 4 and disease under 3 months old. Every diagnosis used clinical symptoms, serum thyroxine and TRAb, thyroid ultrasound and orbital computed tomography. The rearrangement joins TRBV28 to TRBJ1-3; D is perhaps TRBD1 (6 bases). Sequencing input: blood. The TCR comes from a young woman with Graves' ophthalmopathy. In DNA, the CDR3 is TGTGCCAGCAGTGACACAGGGTCCTCTGGAAACACCATATATTTT. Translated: CASSDTGSSGNTIYF.